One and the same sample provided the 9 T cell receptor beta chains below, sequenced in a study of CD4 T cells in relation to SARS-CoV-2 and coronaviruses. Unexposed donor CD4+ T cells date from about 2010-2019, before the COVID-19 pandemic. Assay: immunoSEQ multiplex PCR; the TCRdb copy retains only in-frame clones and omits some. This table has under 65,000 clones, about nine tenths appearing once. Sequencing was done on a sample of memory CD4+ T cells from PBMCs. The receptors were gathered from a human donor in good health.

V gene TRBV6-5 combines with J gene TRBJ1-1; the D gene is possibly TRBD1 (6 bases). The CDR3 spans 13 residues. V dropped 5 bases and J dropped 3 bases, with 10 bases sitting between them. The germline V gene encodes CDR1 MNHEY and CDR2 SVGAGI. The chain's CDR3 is CASSMQGHTEAFF. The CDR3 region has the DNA TGTGCCAGCAGTATGCAGGGGCACACTGAAGCTTTCTTT.

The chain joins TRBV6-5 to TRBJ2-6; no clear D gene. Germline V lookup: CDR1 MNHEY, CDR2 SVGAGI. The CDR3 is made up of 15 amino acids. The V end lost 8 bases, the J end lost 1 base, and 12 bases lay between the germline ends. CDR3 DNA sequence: TGTGCCAGCTTGATTACAACGTCTGGGGCCAACGTCCTGACTTTC. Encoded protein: CASLITTSGANVLTF.

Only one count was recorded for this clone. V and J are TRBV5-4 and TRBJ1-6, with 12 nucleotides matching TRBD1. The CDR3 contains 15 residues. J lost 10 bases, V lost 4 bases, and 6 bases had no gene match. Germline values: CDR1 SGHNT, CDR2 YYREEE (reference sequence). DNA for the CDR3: TGTGCCAGCAGCGCGGGACAGGGGGCGCGCTCACCCCTCCACTTT. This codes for CASSAGQGARSPLHF. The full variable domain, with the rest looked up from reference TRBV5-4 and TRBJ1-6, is ETGVTQSPTHLIKTRGQQVTLRCSSQSGHNTVSWYQQALGQGPQFIFQYYREEENGRGNFPPRFSGLQFPNYSSELNVNALELDDSALYLCASSAGQGARSPLHFGNGTRLTVT.

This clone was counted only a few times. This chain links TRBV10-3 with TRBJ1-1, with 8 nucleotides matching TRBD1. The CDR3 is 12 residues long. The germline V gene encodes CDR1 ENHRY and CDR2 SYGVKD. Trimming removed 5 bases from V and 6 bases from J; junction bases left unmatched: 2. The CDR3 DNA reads TGTGCCATCAGTTGGACAGGGTCTGAAGCTTTCTTT. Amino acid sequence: CAISWTGSEAFF.

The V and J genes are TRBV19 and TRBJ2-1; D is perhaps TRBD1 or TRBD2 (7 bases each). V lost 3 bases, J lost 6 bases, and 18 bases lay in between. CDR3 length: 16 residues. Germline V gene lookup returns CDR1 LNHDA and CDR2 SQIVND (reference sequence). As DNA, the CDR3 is TGTGCCAGTAGTATCGGGACAGCGGGACTCCGCAATGAGCAGTTCTTC. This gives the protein CASSIGTAGLRNEQFF.

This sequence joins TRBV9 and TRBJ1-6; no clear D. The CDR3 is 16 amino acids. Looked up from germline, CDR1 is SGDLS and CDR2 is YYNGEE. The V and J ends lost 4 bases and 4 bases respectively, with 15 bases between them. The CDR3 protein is CASSTRGSGYNSPLHF. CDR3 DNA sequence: TGTGCCAGCAGCACCCGAGGGAGTGGGTATAATTCACCCCTCCACTTT.

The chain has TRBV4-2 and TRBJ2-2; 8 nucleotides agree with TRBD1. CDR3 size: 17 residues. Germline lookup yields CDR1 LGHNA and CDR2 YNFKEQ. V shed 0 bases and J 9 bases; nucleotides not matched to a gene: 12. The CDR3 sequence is CASSQDNQQGAQRELFF. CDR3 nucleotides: TGTGCCAGCAGCCAAGATAACCAGCAGGGGGCGCAGAGGGAGCTGTTTTTT.

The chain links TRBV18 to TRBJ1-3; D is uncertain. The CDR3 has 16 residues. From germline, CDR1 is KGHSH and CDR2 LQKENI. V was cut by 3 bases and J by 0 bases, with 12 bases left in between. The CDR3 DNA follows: TGTGCCAGCTCACCCTACGGCTTGATCTCTGGAAACACCATATATTTT. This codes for CASSPYGLISGNTIYF.

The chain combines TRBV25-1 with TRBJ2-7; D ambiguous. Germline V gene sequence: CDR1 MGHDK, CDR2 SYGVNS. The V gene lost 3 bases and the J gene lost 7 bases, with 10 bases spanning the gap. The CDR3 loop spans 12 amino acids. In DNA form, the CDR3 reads TGTGCCAGCAGTGATGACGGGCTGGAGCAGTACTTC. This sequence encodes CASSDDGLEQYF.